This T cell receptor beta chain is from a study of blood T cells in healthy people across ages. Study-wide context: Per two T cells, template switching captured roughly one barcoded beta molecule.

Aged about 6 to 95, donors were systemically healthy Caucasians from Russia. V lost 4 bases and J lost 6, with 16 bases in between. Germline CDR1 and CDR2: SNHLY and FYNNEI. This CDR3 region has 14 residues. Study results and limitations: TCR beta diversity was tightly associated with the proportion of naive T cells. Versus aged donors, long-lived donors had higher diversity and more naive CD4+ cells.

This clonotype was seen a handful of times. The antigen is not known. The authors ran a second PCR of about 7 to 12 cycles using a sample-barcoded 5' primer and a J-beta primer mix. TCRdb independently ran MiXCR on the 5' RACE reads; one entry per CDR3 protein. The sample consists of 1.5 million to 2 million distinct CDR3 sequences, 28% of them appearing once. Input material: blood. This chain connects TRBV2 to TRBJ2-7; possible D gene TRBD1, 6 bases. This receptor was obtained from a woman under 40 in good health. The CDR3 loop reads CASSGGLYRVEQYF. The CDR3 DNA reads as TGTGCCAGCAGTGGGGGGCTTTACAGGGTCGAGCAGTACTTC.